These 7 T cell receptor beta chains share one sample of origin, sequenced in a study of blood T cell repertoires in COVID-19. The table came from immunoSEQ multiplex PCR; TCRdb's copy has only in-frame clones and leaves some out. The sample holds 35,000 to 45,000 clones, approximately 85% seen once. Sequenced input: peripheral blood. The receptors derive from a human donor in a cohort sampled during active COVID-19.

The CDR3 coding sequence is TGTGCCAGTAGTACGGGGTTATCTGGAAACACCATATATTTT. This codes for CASSTGLSGNTIYF. V and J are TRBV19 and TRBJ1-3; the D is unclear. V was shortened by 4 bases and J by 1 base, with 8 bases between the two germline ends. This CDR3 spans 14 amino acids. The germline CDR1 and CDR2 sequences are LNHDA and SQIVND (reference sequence).

This clone showed up just once. The J gene is TRBJ1-1, the V gene TRBV9, with 8 bases identical to TRBD1. Germline loops: CDR1 SGDLS, CDR2 YYNGEE. With 6 bases clipped from V and 2 bases from J, the junction kept 3 bases outside the gene matches. The CDR3 loop spans 13 amino acids. The CDR3 reads CASNGQGNTEAFF. The CDR3 DNA follows: TGTGCCAGCAACGGACAGGGAAACACTGAAGCTTTCTTT.

This sequence joins TRBV7-8 and TRBJ2-1, with 10 nucleotides matching TRBD2. Losses at the gene ends were 8 bases for V and 6 bases for J; bases not matched to a gene: 10. Germline-derived CDR1 and CDR2 are SGHVS and FQNEAQ. The CDR3 totals 15 residues. This CDR3 reads CASRKPGLAINEQFF. CDR3 DNA sequence: TGTGCCAGCCGAAAACCGGGACTAGCGATCAATGAGCAGTTCTTC. Complete variable domain (other parts from reference TRBV7-8 and TRBJ2-1): GAGVSQSPRYKVAKRGQDVALRCDPISGHVSLFWYQQALGQGPEFLTYFQNEAQLDKSGLPSDRFFAERPEGSVSTLKIQRTQQEDSAVYLCASRKPGLAINEQFFGPGTRLTVL.

This chain joins TRBV19 and TRBJ2-3; tentative D call: TRBD1 (5 bases). CDR1 is LNHDA, CDR2 SQIVND, per germline (reference sequence). This CDR3 has 13 residues. Trimming pared 8 bases from V and 0 bases from J, leaving 9 bases between. CDR3 nucleotides: TGTGCCAGTGGACACCCTAGCACAGATACGCAGTATTTT. Its translation is CASGHPSTDTQYF.

The V gene is TRBV7-6, the J gene TRBJ2-1; 8 bases match TRBD2. This CDR3 is built from 15 residues. J gave up 4 bases and V 6 bases, and 8 bases lay outside the gene matches. Germline assignment: CDR1 SGHVS and CDR2 FNYEAQ. As DNA, the CDR3 is TGTGCCAGCAGTCAAGGGAGCGGGAGTTACAATGAGCAGTTCTTC. The encoded protein is CASSQGSGSYNEQFF. Variable domain in full (rest from reference TRBV7-6 and TRBJ2-1): GAGVSQSPRYKVTKRGQDVALRCDPISGHVSLYWYRQALGQGPEFLTYFNYEAQQDKSGLPNDRFSAERPEGSISTLTIQRTEQRDSAMYRCASSQGSGSYNEQFFGPGTRLTVL.

This clone was detected once. The chain has TRBV7-2 and TRBJ2-3; tentative D call: TRBD2 (6 bases). The V end lost 5 bases, the J end lost 0 bases, and 15 bases lay between the germline ends. The CDR3 consists of 16 residues. The germline gives CDR1 SGHTA, CDR2 FQGNSA. The CDR3 here is CASSQTLAPSTDTQYF. Here the CDR3 DNA reads TGTGCCAGCAGCCAGACTCTAGCGCCCAGCACAGATACGCAGTATTTT.

CDR3 in amino acids: CASSQRPGLVNTGELFF. DNA for the CDR3: TGTGCCAGCAGCCAGAGGCCGGGACTAGTAAACACCGGGGAGCTGTTTTTT. The chain uses TRBV14 and TRBJ2-2, with TRBD2 matching over 8 bases. Germline V gives CDR1 SGHDN, CDR2 FVKESK. Trimming at V came to 3 bases and at J to 2 bases, leaving 8 bases not matched to a gene. The CDR3 runs to 17 residues.